Sequencing of this T cell receptor beta chain was carried out in a study of blood T cell repertoires in COVID-19. Looking at the study overall: T cells, B-cell-depleted T cells, or PBMCs provided the cDNA or gDNA that served as material.

Original processing methods: The authors estimated nucleated cell counts from reference gene primer amplification. The table came from immunoSEQ multiplex PCR; TCRdb's copy has only in-frame clones and leaves some out. That table supplies the V and J calls and clone size; D and trimming were determined from the DNA. The profile shows about 220,000 clones, about 85% of them singletons. The sample consisted of peripheral blood. The clonotype originates from a man aged 50-59 years who had recovered from COVID-19.

The DNA for the CDR3 is TGCGCCAGCGCGGACGGCCCGGGGGCTGAAGCTTTCTTT. Its translation is CASADGPGAEAFF. This chain joins TRBV5-1 and TRBJ1-1; D is perhaps TRBD1 (5 bases). CDR3 size: 13 residues. V dropped 7 bases and J dropped 6 bases, with 16 bases sitting between them. Germline V CDR1 and CDR2: SGHRS, YFSETQ.